These 27 T cell receptor beta chains share one sample of origin, sequenced in a study of neurological immune-mediated disorders (dated by TCRdb to between 2019 and 2020). Library prep was done by 5' RACE. Reads for this sample came from an Illumina HiSeq 2500. The raw public reads went through TCRdb reprocessing: fastp at Q25, MiXCR clone calling, in-frame beta chains kept. A single entry per CDR3 protein holds the most common genes and DNA from its merged rows. The sample profile shows some 46,000 distinct CDR3 sequences; 4.5% of them were found once. The ten most abundant clones make up approximately 5.3% of the sample. The sample taken for sequencing was PBMCs. The receptors come from a woman aged 55-70 years with multiple sclerosis.

This clonotype was found many times. The chain links TRBV5-1 to TRBJ2-3, with D perhaps TRBD2 (6 bases). The CDR3 has 16 amino acids. Trimming shortened V by 0 bases and J by 3 bases, and 14 bases separated the two germline ends. Germline loops: CDR1 SGHRS, CDR2 YFSETQ. The CDR3, as DNA: TGCGCCAGCAGCTTGGGGCCTAGCGAAGGTACAGATACGCAGTATTTT. Amino acid sequence: CASSLGPSEGTDTQYF. The whole variable domain, remainder taken from reference TRBV5-1 and TRBJ2-3, is KAGVTQTPRYLIKTRGQQVTLSCSPISGHRSVSWYQQTPGQGLQFLFEYFSETQRNKGNFPGRFSGRQFSNSRSEMNVSTLELGDSALYLCASSLGPSEGTDTQYFGPGTRLTVL.

This clonotype was seen a few times. The DNA of the CDR3 is TGTGCCAGCAGCTCCCGACTAGCCGGAGATACGCAGTATTTT. It yields the protein CASSSRLAGDTQYF. The V gene is TRBV7-2, the J gene TRBJ2-3; TRBD2 aligns across 7 bases. CDR1 is SGHTA, CDR2 FQGNSA, per germline. V shed 4 bases, J shed 5 bases, and the junction held 6 bases outside the gene matches. CDR3 length: 14 amino acids. Full variable domain (missing parts from reference TRBV7-2 and TRBJ2-3): GAGVSQSPSNKVTEKGKDVELRCDPISGHTALYWYRQSLGQGLEFLIYFQGNSAPDKSGLPSDRFSAERTGGSVSTLTIQRTQQEDSAVYLCASSSRLAGDTQYFGPGTRLTVL.

The chain couples TRBV7-2 to TRBJ1-6; 8 bases match TRBD1. The ends lost 5 bases at V and 8 bases at J; junction bases unmatched: 11. The CDR3 spans 16 residues. Germline-derived CDR1 and CDR2 are SGHTA and FQGNSA. The CDR3 nucleotides are TGTGCCAGCAGCCCAGCGGGGGACAGGTGGGATTCACCCCTCCACTTT. It specifies CASSPAGDRWDSPLHF.

In this sample, this clonotype turned up many times. The chain couples TRBV29-1 to TRBJ2-3; D possibly corresponds to TRBD2 (6 bases). V lost 7 bases and J 0 bases, leaving 14 bases between the germline ends. Germline V gives CDR1 SQVTM, CDR2 ANQGSEA. The CDR3 sequence is 14 residues long. CDR3 residues: CSAGGPISTDTQYF. The CDR3 DNA sequence: TGCAGCGCCGGGGGACCGATTAGCACAGATACGCAGTATTTT.

A few counts support this clonotype. J is TRBJ2-2 and V is TRBV11-2; TRBD2 might be the D (5 bases). V dropped 5 bases and J dropped 3 bases, with 10 bases sitting between them. The CDR3 runs to 14 residues. Germline loops: CDR1 SGHAT, CDR2 FQNNGV. The CDR3 sequence: CASSGGGYTGELFF. CDR3 sequence (DNA): TGTGCCAGCAGCGGAGGAGGATACACCGGGGAGCTGTTTTTT.

This clonotype was detected ten times or more. The V and J genes are TRBV24-1 and TRBJ2-3; TRBD2 agrees at 9 bases. The CDR3 spans 15 residues. After removal of 9 bases from V and 5 bases from J, the junction contained 11 bases not matched to a gene. In germline, CDR1 is KGHDR, CDR2 SFDVKD. CDR3 protein: CATAEQRGAIDTQYF. In nucleotides, the CDR3 is TGTGCCACCGCCGAACAGCGGGGGGCCATAGATACGCAGTATTTT.

This clonotype showed up just a few times. No conserved phenylalanine or tryptophan is present at the end of the CDR3, so a read error is the likely explanation. The J gene is TRBJ1-2, the V gene TRBV7-2; D might be TRBD1 (5 bases). This CDR3 spans 13 amino acids. V lost 6 bases and J lost 0, with 8 bases in between. Germline loops: CDR1 SGHTA, CDR2 FQGNSA. The DNA of the CDR3 is TGTGCCAGCAGTCAGGGAGCTAACTATGGCTACACCAAC. It translates to CASSQGANYGYTN.

In this sample, this clonotype turned up a few times. This rearrangement joins TRBV5-1 to TRBJ2-1, with TRBD2 matching over 9 bases. J lost 3 bases, V lost 0 bases, and 4 bases had no gene match. Germline CDR1 is SGHRS and CDR2 is YFSETQ. The CDR3 length is 16 residues. CDR3 nucleotide sequence: TGCGCCAGCAGCTTGGTAGCGGGAGAGTTCTACAATGAGCAGTTCTTC. Protein: CASSLVAGEFYNEQFF.

This clonotype was detected ten times or more. This rearrangement joins TRBV15 to TRBJ1-1; D call uncertain. V shed 0 bases and J shed 6 bases, with 8 bases lying between them. CDR1 and CDR2 from the germline V gene are LNHNV and YYDKDF (reference sequence). The CDR3 is 13 amino acids. CDR3 amino acids: CATSREGGAEAFF. The CDR3 nucleotides read TGTGCCACCAGCAGAGAAGGAGGAGCTGAAGCTTTCTTT.

This clonotype was recorded many times. This sequence joins TRBV4-3 and TRBJ1-5; D might be TRBD1 (5 bases). The CDR3 loop spans 13 amino acids. Germline-derived CDR1 and CDR2 are LGHNA and YSLEER. V was trimmed by 4 bases and J by 3 bases, leaving 7 bases between them. The CDR3 spells CASSRGFNQPQHF. The CDR3 nucleotides are TGCGCCAGCAGCCGGGGGTTCAATCAGCCCCAGCATTTT.

The sample holds many counts of this clonotype. The chain recombines TRBV7-8 with TRBJ2-1; no reliable D call. The CDR3 has 13 residues. Trimming stripped 8 bases from V and 7 bases from J, with 15 bases between. CDR1 and CDR2 from the germline V gene are SGHVS and FQNEAQ. As DNA, the CDR3 is TGTGCCAGCGCACTTCATGAGGATAATGAGCAGTTCTTC. This translates into CASALHEDNEQFF.

There are many counts of this clonotype. The V call is TRBV10-2, the J call TRBJ1-1, with D possibly being TRBD1 (5 bases). Trimming took 6 bases from V and 4 from J, leaving 12 bases between them. Germline V gives CDR1 WSHSY, CDR2 SAAADI. This CDR3 is 13 amino acids long. The CDR3 nucleotides are TGCGCCAGCAGCCCCGGCAGGGCCACTGAAGCTTTCTTT. It is translated as CASSPGRATEAFF.

The sample holds many counts of this clonotype. This sequence joins TRBV7-2 and TRBJ2-1, with 8 positions matching TRBD2. Losses at the gene ends were 5 bases for V and 7 bases for J; bases not matched to a gene: 7. Germline V gene sequence: CDR1 SGHTA, CDR2 FQGNSA. The CDR3 runs 14 residues. This CDR3 is CASSLSGRRNEQFF. CDR3 nucleotide sequence: TGTGCCAGCAGCCTAAGCGGGAGAAGGAATGAGCAGTTCTTC.

The gene calls are TRBV20-1 and TRBJ2-5; 10 bases map to TRBD2. Germline assignment: CDR1 DFQATT and CDR2 SNEGSKA (reference sequence). V lost 1 base to trimming and J lost 1 base; unmatched junction nucleotides: 3. The CDR3 runs to 15 residues. Here the CDR3 reads CSARATSGFQETQYF. Written as DNA, the CDR3 is TGCAGTGCTAGAGCGACTAGCGGGTTCCAAGAGACCCAGTACTTC.

This clonotype was picked up many times. The chain is built from TRBV12-3 or TRBV12-4 and TRBJ2-5; D perhaps matches TRBD2 (5 bases). The germline V and J ends were trimmed by 7 bases and 5 bases, with 14 bases remaining between them. The CDR3 contains 13 residues. Written as DNA, the CDR3 is TGTGCCAGCACCTCAAGGGAGAGGGAGACCCAGTACTTC. Translated, it gives CASTSRERETQYF.

Many counts were recorded for this clonotype. The genes are TRBV5-1 and TRBJ2-2, with 7 bases fitting TRBD2. Germline CDR1 and CDR2: SGHRS and YFSETQ. V lost 6 bases, J lost 3 bases, and 14 bases stayed unmatched. The CDR3 consists of 17 residues. The CDR3 DNA follows: TGCGCCAGCATGGCGGGAGCTGTTAAGCCAGACACCGGGGAGCTGTTTTTT. Amino acids: CASMAGAVKPDTGELFF.

This clonotype appeared many times. The rearrangement joins TRBV12-3 or TRBV12-4 to TRBJ2-4; D not certain. The CDR3 is 11 residues long. Trimming cost V 3 bases and J 11 bases, with 8 bases left between them. CDR3: CASSLGEVQYF. CDR3 nucleotide sequence: TGTGCCAGCAGTTTGGGCGAGGTTCAGTACTTC.

This rearrangement joins TRBV6-6 to TRBJ2-5; D possibly corresponds to TRBD2 (6 bases). The germline V gene encodes CDR1 MNHNY and CDR2 SVGAGI (reference sequence). The CDR3 has 15 residues. V was shortened by 1 base and J by 4 bases, with 13 bases between the two germline ends. The CDR3 loop reads CASSYLASVGETQYF. CDR3 DNA: TGTGCCAGCAGTTACTTGGCTAGCGTAGGAGAGACCCAGTACTTC.

Many counts were recorded for this clonotype. The chain combines TRBV4-3 with TRBJ2-1, with D uncertain. V lost 1 base, J lost 5 bases, and 9 bases lay in between. Germline CDR1 is LGHNA and CDR2 is YSLEER. This CDR3 spans 14 amino acids. DNA for the CDR3: TGCGCCAGCAGCCAAGGTGAGCCGAACAATGAGCAGTTCTTC. It codes for CASSQGEPNNEQFF.

This clonotype was observed many times. This rearrangement joins TRBV5-1 to TRBJ2-3; no clear D gene. Trimming pared 3 bases from V and 2 bases from J, leaving 10 bases between. Germline CDR1 and CDR2: SGHRS and YFSETQ. The CDR3 is 14 residues long. The CDR3 coding sequence is TGCGCCAGCAGCTGGAACATTTTCACAGATACGCAGTATTTT. Protein sequence: CASSWNIFTDTQYF.

Many counts were recorded for this clonotype. The rearrangement uses TRBV29-1 and TRBJ1-1, with 7 bases aligning to TRBD1. Germline V gene data show CDR1 as SQVTM and CDR2 as ANQGSEA. CDR3 length: 13 amino acids. V shed 2 bases, J shed 2 bases, and the junction held 2 bases outside the gene matches. CDR3 protein: CSVEQGVNTEAFF. For the CDR3, the DNA is TGCAGCGTTGAACAGGGGGTTAACACTGAAGCTTTCTTT. Combining the CDR3 with reference TRBV29-1 and TRBJ1-1 gives the whole variable domain SAVISQKPSRDICQRGTSLTIQCQVDSQVTMMFWYRQQPGQSLTLIATANQGSEATYESGFVIDKFPISRPNLTFSTLTVSNMSPEDSSIYLCSVEQGVNTEAFFGQGTRLTVV.

The chain employs TRBV6-5 and TRBJ2-5; 8 bases match TRBD1. The germline V gene has CDR1 MNHEY and CDR2 SVGAGI. There are 13 residues in the CDR3. The junction had 4 bases not matched to a gene; V was cut back by 5 bases and J by 5 bases. CDR3: CASSRTGFETQYF. As DNA, the CDR3 is TGTGCCAGCAGTCGGACAGGGTTTGAGACCCAGTACTTC.

This clonotype has more than one count but fewer than ten. This chain connects TRBV6-2 or TRBV6-3 to TRBJ2-7; a weak D match, TRBD2 (5 bases). CDR1 is MNHEY, CDR2 SVGEGT, per germline. V was cut by 5 bases and J by 4 bases, with 15 bases left in between. The CDR3 extends over 14 amino acids. This chain's CDR3 is CASSLREREYEQYF. Written as DNA, the CDR3 is TGTGCCAGCAGTCTCCGGGAAAGGGAATACGAGCAGTACTTC.

In this sample, this clonotype turned up many times. The gene calls are TRBV12-3 or TRBV12-4 and TRBJ2-7, with 12 bases matching TRBD1. The CDR3 runs to 14 residues. V was clipped by 4 bases and J by 7 bases; unmatched bases: 5. For the CDR3, the DNA is TGTGCCAGCAGTTGGGGACAGGGGGCAGGGGAGCAGTACTTC. Translated: CASSWGQGAGEQYF.

There are many counts of this clonotype. The chain is built from TRBV4-1 and TRBJ2-6; D possibly corresponds to TRBD2 (5 bases). This CDR3 has 16 residues. V was cut by 1 base and J by 4 bases, with 11 bases left in between. The germline CDR1 and CDR2 sequences are MGHRA and YSYEKL. The CDR3 spells CASSQGRDAGANVLTF. The CDR3 nucleotides are TGCGCCAGCAGCCAAGGACGGGATGCAGGGGCCAACGTCCTGACTTTC.

Turning to this clonotype: One base away lies a much larger clone, so this may be a sequencing read error. The chain carries TRBV6-1 and TRBJ1-2, with D unresolved. Germline V gene data show CDR1 as MNHNS and CDR2 as SASEGT. CDR3 length equals 15 residues. Trimming removed 8 bases at V and 4 bases at J, with 20 bases between. The DNA for the CDR3 is TGTGCCAGCGAGATCACACCTCTCGGGGTCTATGGCTACACCTTC. This sequence encodes CASEITPLGVYGYTF.

The table lists this clonotype with many counts. This chain connects TRBV7-2 to TRBJ1-6; D not certain. Per the germline V gene, CDR1 is SGHTA and CDR2 is FQGNSA. The CDR3 runs to 18 residues. Trimming removed 2 bases from V and 0 bases from J, with 14 bases in between. This CDR3 reads CASSLFYLGSSYNSPLHF. CDR3 bases: TGTGCCAGCAGCTTATTTTATCTCGGCAGCTCCTATAATTCACCCCTCCACTTT.